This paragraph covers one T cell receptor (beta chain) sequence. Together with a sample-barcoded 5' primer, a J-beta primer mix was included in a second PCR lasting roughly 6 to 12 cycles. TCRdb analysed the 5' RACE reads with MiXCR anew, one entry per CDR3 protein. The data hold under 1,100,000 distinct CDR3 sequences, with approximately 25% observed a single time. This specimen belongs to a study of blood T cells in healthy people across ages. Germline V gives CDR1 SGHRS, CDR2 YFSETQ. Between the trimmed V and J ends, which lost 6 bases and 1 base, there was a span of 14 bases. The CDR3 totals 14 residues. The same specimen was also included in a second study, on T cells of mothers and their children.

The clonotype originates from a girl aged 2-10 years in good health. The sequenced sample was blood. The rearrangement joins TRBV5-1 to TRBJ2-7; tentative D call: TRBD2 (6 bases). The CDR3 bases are TGCGCCAGCAAGCCGGAGGAGGGGTCCTACGAGCAGTACTTC. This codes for CASKPEEGSYEQYF.